This is a list of T cell receptor beta chains from one sample in a study of T-cell reconstitution after alpha-beta-depleted transplantation in children. One entry per CDR3 protein results from TCRdb running MiXCR on the PCR reads. The data hold about 440,000 distinct CDR3 sequences, with 43% observed a single time. Sequenced here: PBMCs, sampled before TCRalphabeta/CD19-depleted stem cell transplant. The source of these receptors is a girl aged 2 to 10 with aplastic anemia, due to receive a stem cell transplant. Both conserved end residues are part of each CDR3. Fields, in order: clone size, J gene, D gene, V gene, CDR3 protein, CDR3 DNA. A D gene is named only where the DNA matches it firmly. Expanded clones are given a class, and other clones once, few, many or no size at all.

size: NA
J: TRBJ2-7
D: TRBD2
V: TRBV7-2
CDR3: CASSTRTSGNEQYF
DNA: TGTGCCAGCAGCACCCGGACTAGCGGTAACGAGCAGTACTTC

size: NA
J: TRBJ2-7
D: NA
V: TRBV7-2
CDR3: CASSLTRTEQYF
DNA: TGTGCCAGCAGCTTAACGCGAACCGAGCAGTACTTC

size: few
J: TRBJ1-2
D: TRBD1
V: TRBV12-3/TRBV12-4
CDR3: CASNTQGANGYTF
DNA: TGTGCCAGCAATACACAGGGGGCGAACGGCTACACCTTC

size: NA
J: TRBJ2-1
D: TRBD2
V: TRBV20-1
CDR3: CSARGGLAGTTHNEQFF
DNA: TGCAGTGCTAGAGGAGGACTAGCGGGGACGACCCACAATGAGCAGTTCTTC

size: NA
J: TRBJ2-2
D: NA
V: TRBV6-1
CDR3: CASSGYSGEGHTGELFF
DNA: TGTGCCAGCAGTGGTTACAGTGGTGAGGGTCACACCGGGGAGCTGTTTTTT

size: NA
J: TRBJ2-7
D: TRBD1
V: TRBV28
CDR3: CASSPPDRGPNEQYF
DNA: TGTGCCAGCAGTCCTCCCGACAGGGGACCGAACGAGCAGTACTTC

size: many
J: TRBJ1-1
D: NA
V: TRBV6-2/TRBV6-3
CDR3: CASSYTGGVNTEAFF
DNA: TGTGCCAGCAGTTACACCGGGGGTGTGAACACTGAAGCTTTCTTT

size: few
J: TRBJ1-2
D: TRBD1
V: TRBV29-1
CDR3: CSVAQGAYYGYTF
DNA: TGCAGCGTTGCGCAGGGGGCCTACTATGGCTACACCTTC

size: NA
J: TRBJ2-7
D: TRBD2
V: TRBV5-1
CDR3: CASSLELAGVDEQYF
DNA: TGCGCCAGCAGCTTGGAACTAGCGGGAGTTGACGAGCAGTACTTC

size: many
J: TRBJ2-5
D: NA
V: TRBV20-1
CDR3: CSAYQFLTYNTGETQYF
DNA: TGCAGTGCTTATCAGTTCCTCACTTACAATACCGGAGAGACCCAGTACTTC

size: NA
J: TRBJ2-3
D: TRBD2
V: TRBV28
CDR3: CASSLRLAGGALDTQYF
DNA: TGTGCCAGCAGTTTGCGGCTAGCGGGGGGGGCCTTAGATACGCAGTATTTT

size: NA
J: TRBJ2-5
D: TRBD1
V: TRBV6-5
CDR3: CASSYTDRGETQYF
DNA: TGTGCCAGCAGTTACACTGACAGGGGAGAGACCCAGTACTTC

size: NA
J: TRBJ2-1
D: TRBD2
V: TRBV5-6
CDR3: CASSPGLAGSANEQFF
DNA: TGTGCCAGCAGCCCCGGACTAGCGGGGTCGGCCAATGAGCAGTTCTTC

size: NA
J: TRBJ1-1
D: NA
V: TRBV6-1
CDR3: CASSGNPGRRGNTEAFF
DNA: TGTGCCAGCAGTGGGAATCCGGGCCGCCGGGGGAACACTGAAGCTTTCTTT

size: NA
J: TRBJ2-5
D: TRBD1
V: TRBV5-4
CDR3: CASSLRGTGEETQYF
DNA: TGTGCCAGCAGCCTACGTGGGACAGGGGAAGAGACCCAGTACTTC

size: many
J: TRBJ2-7
D: NA
V: TRBV4-1
CDR3: CASSQEMGHRVEQYF
DNA: TGCGCCAGCAGCCAAGAGATGGGACACCGAGTTGAGCAGTACTTC

size: few
J: TRBJ2-1
D: TRBD2
V: TRBV6-5
CDR3: CASSYGGRGRANEQFF
DNA: TGTGCCAGCAGTTACGGGGGACGCGGGAGGGCCAATGAGCAGTTCTTC

size: NA
J: TRBJ2-1
D: TRBD2
V: TRBV7-2
CDR3: CASSYSSSGGDGEQFF
DNA: TGTGCCAGCAGCTACTCTTCTAGCGGGGGGGATGGTGAGCAGTTCTTC

size: few
J: TRBJ2-5
D: NA
V: TRBV7-2
CDR3: CASSLARGVGGETQYF
DNA: TGTGCCAGCAGCTTAGCCCGAGGGGTAGGGGGGGAGACCCAGTACTTC

size: few
J: TRBJ1-1
D: TRBD1
V: TRBV2
CDR3: CASSGDRGAFF
DNA: TGTGCCAGCAGCGGGGACAGGGGGGCTTTCTTT

size: NA
J: TRBJ2-1
D: TRBD1
V: TRBV29-1
CDR3: CSAPRQGARSEQFF
DNA: TGCAGCGCTCCTCGACAGGGGGCTAGAAGTGAGCAGTTCTTC

size: NA
J: TRBJ2-1
D: TRBD1
V: TRBV4-2
CDR3: CASSRRDGTGVQFF
DNA: TGTGCCAGCAGCCGACGGGACGGCACAGGGGTTCAGTTCTTC

size: few
J: TRBJ2-5
D: TRBD1
V: TRBV12-3/TRBV12-4
CDR3: CASSSQTGRAQETQYF
DNA: TGTGCCAGCAGTTCCCAGACAGGGCGGGCACAAGAGACCCAGTACTTC

size: NA
J: TRBJ2-7
D: NA
V: TRBV7-8
CDR3: CASSLTGPYTYEQYF
DNA: TGTGCCAGCAGTTTAACGGGCCCTTATACCTACGAGCAGTACTTC

size: NA
J: TRBJ2-7
D: NA
V: TRBV6-5
CDR3: CASSYWGSMGTYEQYF
DNA: TGTGCCAGCAGTTACTGGGGAAGTATGGGGACCTACGAGCAGTACTTC

size: NA
J: TRBJ2-1
D: NA
V: TRBV29-1
CDR3: CSVEPPQGKFF
DNA: TGCAGCGTTGAACCCCCGCAGGGGAAGTTCTTC

size: NA
J: TRBJ2-7
D: NA
V: TRBV20-1
CDR3: CSARDQERWDANSYEQYF
DNA: TGCAGTGCTAGAGATCAGGAGAGGTGGGACGCCAACTCCTACGAGCAGTACTTC

size: few
J: TRBJ1-1
D: TRBD1
V: TRBV4-1
CDR3: CASSQSGTGVSNTEAFF
DNA: TGCGCCAGCAGCCAATCCGGGACAGGGGTATCGAACACTGAAGCTTTCTTT

size: few
J: TRBJ2-7
D: NA
V: TRBV14
CDR3: CASPRAKYEQYF
DNA: TGTGCCAGCCCGCGGGCCAAGTACGAGCAGTACTTC

size: many
J: TRBJ1-1
D: NA
V: TRBV5-5
CDR3: CASSLVQGVTEAFF
DNA: TGTGCCAGCAGCCTCGTACAGGGAGTGACTGAAGCTTTCTTT

size: NA
J: TRBJ2-1
D: NA
V: TRBV20-1
CDR3: CSARGSSGKEQFF
DNA: TGCAGTGCTAGAGGGTCCTCGGGAAAAGAGCAGTTCTTC

size: NA
J: TRBJ2-3
D: NA
V: TRBV7-8
CDR3: CASSPTRPSGPDTQYF
DNA: TGTGCCAGCAGCCCTACCAGACCTTCAGGGCCAGATACGCAGTATTTT

size: NA
J: TRBJ2-5
D: NA
V: TRBV20-1
CDR3: CSASRRSQETQYF
DNA: TGCAGTGCTAGTAGGCGGTCACAAGAGACCCAGTACTTC

size: NA
J: TRBJ1-1
D: NA
V: TRBV5-1
CDR3: CASSFQGHTEAFF
DNA: TGCGCCAGCAGCTTTCAGGGGCACACTGAAGCTTTCTTT

size: NA
J: TRBJ2-1
D: TRBD1
V: TRBV9
CDR3: CASSGGHRGDEQFF
DNA: TGTGCCAGCAGCGGGGGACACAGGGGAGATGAGCAGTTCTTC

size: NA
J: TRBJ1-1
D: NA
V: TRBV12-3/TRBV12-4
CDR3: CASCRGWAEAFF
DNA: TGTGCCAGCTGTAGGGGGTGGGCTGAAGCTTTCTTT

size: NA
J: TRBJ2-5
D: TRBD2
V: TRBV20-1
CDR3: CSASPGLAGRQETQYF
DNA: TGCAGTGCTAGCCCAGGACTAGCGGGGAGACAAGAGACCCAGTACTTC